This T cell receptor (beta chain) was documented in a study of cytomegalovirus exposure and HLA in healthy donors. The V end was cut by 1 base, the J end by 0 bases, with 16 bases between. CDR3 length: 17 residues. Germline V lookup: CDR1 MGHRA, CDR2 YSYEKL. Primers for the PCR totalled 60 Vbeta and 13 Jbeta. Clones were sequenced by immunoSEQ multiplex PCR, and TCRdb holds only the in-frame ones, with some missing. There are 150,000 to 200,000 clones in the sample; just over 75% occur only once, and about 1.5% lies in the top ten. This chain uses TRBV4-1 with TRBJ2-7; D gene ambiguous. The origin of this receptor is a man between 18 and 35 years old in good health and CMV-seronegative. Material for sequencing was PBMCs. Here the CDR3 reads CASSQVGQADPSYEQYF. The CDR3 DNA reads TGCGCCAGCAGCCAAGTTGGCCAGGCCGACCCCTCCTACGAGCAGTACTTC.